Presented here are 16 T cell receptor beta chains from one specimen sequenced in a study of neoadjuvant anti-PD-1 for oral cavity cancer. Using immunoSEQ multiplex PCR, the repertoire was profiled, and TCRdb retains in-frame clones only, with some absent. The sample includes approximately 10,000 clones, around three fifths seen only once; the top ten take approximately 8.1%. This sample's time point: after neoadjuvant nivolumab, at surgical resection. This material consisted of tumor tissue, taken after nivolumab (anti-PD-1) treatment. The receptors come from a person aged 35 to 85 with oral cavity squamous cell carcinoma.

The V gene is TRBV27, the J gene TRBJ2-2, with 10 bases that match TRBD2. The CDR3 has 17 residues. Germline CDR1 reads MNHEY; CDR2 reads SMNVEV (reference sequence). With 7 bases clipped from V and 4 bases from J, the junction kept 12 bases outside the gene matches. The CDR3 is CASTDSSGGPFTGELFF. The CDR3 bases are TGTGCCAGCACCGACAGTAGCGGGGGGCCGTTCACCGGGGAGCTGTTTTTT.

The chain joins TRBV5-6 to TRBJ1-5, with no clear D. V was pared by 1 base and J by 2 bases, with 10 bases between. CDR1 is SGHDT and CDR2 is YYEEEE in the germline V gene. The CDR3 length is 15 residues. The CDR3 loop is CASSLMELGNQPQHF. The DNA of the CDR3 is TGTGCCAGCAGCTTGATGGAACTTGGCAATCAGCCCCAGCATTTT.

V and J are TRBV5-1 and TRBJ2-3; D gene ambiguous. V lost 2 bases, J lost 2 bases, and 6 bases lay in between. There are 13 residues in the CDR3. CDR1 is SGHRS, CDR2 YFSETQ, per germline. CDR3 coding DNA: TGCGCCAGCAGCTTCGACAACACAGATACGCAGTATTTT. Protein sequence: CASSFDNTDTQYF. Looking up the rest from reference TRBV5-1 and TRBJ2-3 gives the full variable domain: KAGVTQTPRYLIKTRGQQVTLSCSPISGHRSVSWYQQTPGQGLQFLFEYFSETQRNKGNFPGRFSGRQFSNSRSEMNVSTLELGDSALYLCASSFDNTDTQYFGPGTRLTVL.

This sequence joins TRBV14 and TRBJ1-5, with a weak D call TRBD1 (6 bases). Per the germline V gene, CDR1 is SGHDN and CDR2 is FVKESK. The length of the CDR3 is 15 residues. The ends were cut back, 4 bases at V and 9 bases at J, with 19 bases in the middle. The CDR3 nucleotides read TGTGCCAGCAGCCGATTCGGGGACAAATCGGTGCCCCAGCATTTT. Translating gives CASSRFGDKSVPQHF.

The chain employs TRBV28 and TRBJ2-7, with D unresolved. V was cut by 2 bases and J by 0 bases, with 8 bases left in between. The CDR3 is 14 amino acids. The germline V gene has CDR1 MDHEN and CDR2 SYDVKM. The CDR3 DNA sequence: TGTGCCAGCAGTTTAAGTGCTAACTCCTACGAGCAGTACTTC. Residues: CASSLSANSYEQYF.

V is TRBV25-1 and J is TRBJ1-4; D is unclear. This CDR3 comprises 13 residues. Trimming took off 1 base at V and 3 bases at J, with 3 bases between the two ends. The germline CDR1 and CDR2 sequences are MGHDK and SYGVNS. The CDR3 sequence is CASSESANEKLFF. The DNA of the CDR3 is TGTGCCAGCAGTGAATCCGCTAATGAAAAACTGTTTTTT.

This clone has only a few counts. The chain employs TRBV20-1 and TRBJ1-2; D is unresolved. Trimming stripped 1 base from V and 6 bases from J, with 3 bases between. CDR1 and CDR2 from the germline V gene are DFQATT and SNEGSKA (reference sequence). The CDR3 contains 10 residues. CDR3: CSARGDGYTF. In DNA form, the CDR3 reads TGCAGTGCTAGAGGGGATGGCTACACCTTC.

Only one count was recorded for this clone. The chain combines TRBV5-1 with TRBJ1-1, with a tentative D call TRBD1 (5 bases). The CDR3 consists of 13 residues. In germline, CDR1 is SGHRS, CDR2 YFSETQ. The V end lost 5 bases, the J end lost 1 base, and 9 bases lay between the germline ends. The CDR3 protein is CASRGLANTEAFF. DNA of the CDR3: TGCGCCAGCAGGGGGCTGGCGAACACTGAAGCTTTCTTT.

V is TRBV19 and J is TRBJ1-5, with TRBD1 as a possible D gene (6 bases). The germline CDR1 and CDR2 sequences are LNHDA and SQIVND (reference sequence). The CDR3 sequence is 15 residues long. Deletions cut 7 bases from V and 0 bases from J, with 13 bases between. The CDR3 sequence: CASNSRDNSNQPQHF. The CDR3 nucleotides read TGTGCCAGTAATAGCCGGGACAATAGCAATCAGCCCCAGCATTTT.

This clone was detected a few times. The rearrangement joins TRBV10-3 to TRBJ1-6; TRBD1 aligns across 10 bases. Germline-derived CDR1 and CDR2 are ENHRY and SYGVKD. Trimming took 6 bases from V and 5 from J; bases not matched to a gene: 4. The CDR3 covers 15 residues. CDR3 loop: CAIRTGTGDNSPLHF. In DNA form, the CDR3 reads TGTGCCATCAGGACCGGGACAGGGGATAATTCACCCCTCCACTTT.

The chain uses TRBV10-3 and TRBJ1-1; 7 positions match TRBD1. The V gene end was trimmed by 3 bases and the J gene end by 0 bases; junction bases not matched to a gene: 4. In germline, CDR1 is ENHRY, CDR2 SYGVKD. The CDR3 extends over 15 amino acids. The CDR3 loop reads CAISDRGQLNTEAFF. The CDR3 coding sequence is TGTGCCATCAGTGACCGGGGACAGCTGAACACTGAAGCTTTCTTT.

The V gene is TRBV9, the J gene TRBJ1-6; TRBD1 is a possible D gene (5 bases). Trimming took off 4 bases at V and 0 bases at J, with 14 bases between the two ends. CDR1 SGDLS and CDR2 YYNGEE come from the germline V gene. The CDR3 length is 17 residues. The CDR3 loop is CASSSLRGSSYNSPLHF. CDR3 coding DNA: TGTGCCAGCAGCTCACTACGGGGGAGCTCCTATAATTCACCCCTCCACTTT. The full variable domain, its missing parts supplied by reference TRBV9 and TRBJ1-6, is DSGVTQTPKHLITATGQRVTLRCSPRSGDLSVYWYQQSLDQGLQFLIQYYNGEERAKGNILERFSAQQFPDLHSELNLSSLELGDSALYFCASSSLRGSSYNSPLHFGNGTRLTVT.

The chain recombines TRBV2 with TRBJ2-1; possibly TRBD1 for D (6 bases). Germline lookup yields CDR1 SNHLY and CDR2 FYNNEI. The CDR3 has 16 amino acids. V gave up 7 bases and J gave up 2 bases, with 18 bases separating them. The CDR3 nucleotides read TGTGCCAGCAAAACGGGACAAACAGGCCCCTACAATGAGCAGTTCTTC. Protein sequence: CASKTGQTGPYNEQFF.

The chain has TRBV11-2 and TRBJ2-1, with D unclear. The CDR3 has 12 residues. The germline V gene encodes CDR1 SGHAT and CDR2 FQNNGV. The V end was cut by 5 bases, the J end by 2 bases, with 4 bases between. The DNA of the CDR3 is TGTGCCAGCAGCCGGACCTACAATGAGCAGTTCTTC. It yields the protein CASSRTYNEQFF.

This chain links TRBV6-1 with TRBJ2-6; D perhaps matches TRBD1 (5 bases). Looked up from germline, CDR1 is MNHNS and CDR2 is SASEGT. CDR3 length: 13 amino acids. V dropped 6 bases and J dropped 4 bases, with 7 bases sitting between them. In DNA form, the CDR3 reads TGTGCCAGCAGCAGGACAGGGGCCAACGTCCTGACTTTC. It specifies CASSRTGANVLTF.

This clone has more than one count but fewer than ten. The J gene is TRBJ1-2, the V gene TRBV2; D perhaps matches TRBD1 (5 bases). Germline CDR1 SNHLY, CDR2 FYNNEI. The CDR3 loop spans 13 amino acids. Trimming took 4 bases from V and 6 from J, leaving 12 bases between them. The CDR3 sequence is CASSVQGWDGYTF. The CDR3 DNA follows: TGTGCCAGCAGTGTGCAGGGCTGGGATGGCTACACCTTC.